A single sample is the source of the 21 T cell receptor beta chains below, sequenced in a study of CD4+ T cells in melanoma. Libraries were prepared by immunoSEQ multiplex PCR; TCRdb keeps only in-frame clonotypes and omits some of them. The sample records roughly 11,000 clones, about 72% being singletons. Material: cells from a culture (not recorded whether cultured in vitro). The receptors were gathered from a human donor with melanoma.

The rearrangement uses TRBV11-3 and TRBJ2-1; 8 positions agree with TRBD2. The germline V gene encodes CDR1 SGHNT and CDR2 YENEEA. V lost 1 base and J lost 3; bases outside the gene matches: 5. This CDR3 is built from 16 residues. The CDR3 spells CASSLGVAGGYNEQFF. CDR3 bases: TGTGCCAGCAGCTTAGGCGTCGCGGGGGGCTACAATGAGCAGTTCTTC.

This rearrangement joins TRBV4-2 to TRBJ1-6; TRBD1 agrees at 9 bases. This CDR3 contains 16 residues. Looked up from germline, CDR1 is LGHNA and CDR2 is YNFKEQ. Unmatched junction bases numbered 11, after V lost 4 bases and J lost 10 bases. For the CDR3, the DNA is TGTGCCAGCAGCCTCACCGGACAGGGGTGGGGGTCACCCCTCCACTTT. It codes for CASSLTGQGWGSPLHF.

J is TRBJ1-2 and V is TRBV7-9; D ambiguous. The CDR3 is made up of 14 amino acids. The V gene lost 5 bases and the J gene lost 7 bases, with 17 bases spanning the gap. Germline values: CDR1 SEHNR, CDR2 FQNEAQ (reference sequence). CDR3 DNA sequence: TGTGCCAGCAGCAAAGAGGCAGGTTACGGTGGCTACACCTTC. It is translated as CASSKEAGYGGYTF.

This chain joins TRBV30 and TRBJ2-2; a possible D gene is TRBD2 (5 bases). CDR3 length equals 15 residues. The ends were cut back, 3 bases at V and 3 bases at J, with 14 bases in the middle. The germline gives CDR1 GTSNPN, CDR2 SVGIG (reference sequence). This CDR3 is CAWRVRGKDTGELFF. In DNA form, the CDR3 reads TGTGCCTGGAGGGTTCGGGGTAAGGACACCGGGGAGCTGTTTTTT. The entire variable domain, with the rest obtained from reference TRBV30 and TRBJ2-2, is as follows: SQTIHQWPATLVQPVGSPLSLECTVEGTSNPNLYWYRQAAGRGLQLLFYSVGIGQISSEVPQNLSASRPQDRQFILSSKKLLLSDSGFYLCAWRVRGKDTGELFFGEGSRLTVL.

The V gene is TRBV12-5, the J gene TRBJ2-7; D may correspond to TRBD1 or TRBD2 (5 bases each). This CDR3 has 13 amino acids. Germline V gene data show CDR1 as LGHNT and CDR2 as FRNRAP. Trimming took off 5 bases at V and 3 bases at J, with 11 bases between the two ends. CDR3 bases: TGTGCTAGTGGTCAGGGACGGGGCTACGAGCAGTACTTC. Translating gives CASGQGRGYEQYF.

The chain carries TRBV5-1 and TRBJ1-2, with 7 positions matching TRBD1. CDR3 size: 15 residues. Losses at the gene ends were 0 bases for V and 3 bases for J; bases not matched to a gene: 5. Germline-derived CDR1 and CDR2 are SGHRS and YFSETQ. The CDR3 loop is CASSLVGGFDYGYTF. CDR3 coding DNA: TGCGCCAGCAGCTTGGTAGGGGGCTTCGACTATGGCTACACCTTC.

The chain couples TRBV4-1 to TRBJ2-1; 8 nucleotides align to TRBD2. Germline values: CDR1 MGHRA, CDR2 YSYEKL. V lost 1 base and J lost 6; bases outside the gene matches: 2. The CDR3 runs to 14 residues. The CDR3 region is CASSQAGTSNEQFF. CDR3 DNA: TGCGCCAGCAGCCAAGCCGGGACTAGCAATGAGCAGTTCTTC.

The chain carries TRBV15 and TRBJ2-1; D ambiguous. The CDR3 runs to 15 residues. V was shortened by 0 bases and J by 1 base, with 7 bases between the two germline ends. From germline, CDR1 is LNHNV and CDR2 YYDKDF (reference sequence). The CDR3 region is CATSRDQNSYNEQFF. The CDR3 DNA reads TGTGCCACCAGCAGAGATCAAAATTCCTACAATGAGCAGTTCTTC. Full variable domain (rest looked up from reference TRBV15 and TRBJ2-1): DAMVIQNPRYQVTQFGKPVTLSCSQTLNHNVMYWYQQKSSQAPKLLFHYYDKDFNNEADTPDNFQSRRPNTSFCFLDIRSPGLGDTAMYLCATSRDQNSYNEQFFGPGTRLTVL.

The chain combines TRBV7-3 with TRBJ1-1; D is uncertain. The V gene's germline CDR1 is SGHTA and CDR2 FQGTGA. The V and J ends lost 6 bases and 1 base respectively, with 12 bases between them. This CDR3 is 14 amino acids long. CDR3 nucleotide sequence: TGTGCCAGCAGTCAAGCGGGTCGGAACACTGAAGCTTTCTTT. This codes for CASSQAGRNTEAFF.

The chain is built from TRBV5-4 and TRBJ1-1; D is perhaps TRBD1 (5 bases). Germline lookup yields CDR1 SGHNT and CDR2 YYREEE (reference sequence). Trimming removed 0 bases at V and 6 bases at J, with 21 bases between. This CDR3 spans 17 amino acids. The CDR3 sequence is CASSLVDLEGMRAEAFF. The DNA of the CDR3 is TGTGCCAGCAGCTTGGTGGATTTGGAGGGGATGAGGGCTGAAGCTTTCTTT.

The chain couples TRBV5-1 to TRBJ1-4; 10 nucleotides agree with TRBD1. V lost 4 bases and J lost 0; bases outside the gene matches: 3. Germline CDR1 SGHRS, CDR2 YFSETQ. The CDR3 has 16 amino acids. The CDR3 DNA reads TGCGCCAGCAGCCTAGGACAGGGGGCAACTAATGAAAAACTGTTTTTT. It is translated as CASSLGQGATNEKLFF.

This clone is medium-sized by share. This sequence joins TRBV11-2 and TRBJ2-7; TRBD1 is a possible D gene (5 bases). V was cut by 8 bases and J by 0 bases, with 17 bases left in between. Germline loops: CDR1 SGHAT, CDR2 FQNNGV. The CDR3 totals 15 residues. The CDR3 loop reads CASSSLRQGSYEQYF. CDR3 DNA sequence: TGTGCCAGCTCCTCCTTGCGGCAGGGCTCCTACGAGCAGTACTTC.

This clone was recorded a few times. The V call is TRBV5-1, the J call TRBJ1-2; no clear D. Trimming cost V 7 bases and J 4 bases, with 14 bases left between them. In germline, CDR1 is SGHRS, CDR2 YFSETQ. The CDR3 length is 13 residues. CDR3 loop: CASGSAGSYGYTF. The CDR3 coding sequence is TGCGCCAGCGGGTCTGCGGGGAGCTATGGCTACACCTTC.

The chain recombines TRBV5-5 with TRBJ1-3, with D hard to call. Trimming shortened V by 5 bases and J by 4 bases, and 10 bases separated the two germline ends. The CDR3 is made up of 13 amino acids. Germline V gives CDR1 SGHKS, CDR2 YYEKEE (reference sequence). The CDR3 DNA sequence: TGTGCCAGCAGGCGCGTCGCCGGAAACACCATATATTTT. Protein product: CASRRVAGNTIYF.

The chain carries TRBV11-2 and TRBJ1-1; 7 positions agree with TRBD1. The CDR3 contains 14 residues. Trimming at V came to 5 bases and at J to 11 bases, leaving 14 bases not matched to a gene. CDR1 is SGHAT and CDR2 is FQNNGV in the germline V gene. Here the CDR3 DNA reads TGTGCCAGCAGCCCAATAGGACAGGCTCGAGCGGCTTTCTTT. This sequence encodes CASSPIGQARAAFF.

The chain carries TRBV29-1 and TRBJ2-5; TRBD2 matches at 12 bases. Trimming took 7 bases from V and 4 from J; bases not matched to a gene: 4. The germline CDR1 and CDR2 sequences are SQVTM and ANQGSEA. This CDR3 has 13 residues. The CDR3 region is CSAVTSGGETQYF. In DNA, the CDR3 is TGCAGCGCTGTGACTAGCGGGGGAGAGACCCAGTACTTC.

This chain connects TRBV30 to TRBJ2-7; D is undetermined. Germline values: CDR1 GTSNPN, CDR2 SVGIG (reference sequence). With 5 bases removed from V and 7 bases from J, the gap between germline ends came to 18 bases. The CDR3 totals 13 residues. CDR3 protein: CAWSPDLSREQYF. CDR3 DNA: TGTGCCTGGTCCCCGGACCTGTCGCGGGAGCAGTACTTC.

The chain combines TRBV19 with TRBJ1-5; a possible D gene is TRBD1 (6 bases). Germline V gene sequence: CDR1 LNHDA, CDR2 SQIVND (reference sequence). The V and J ends lost 3 bases and 2 bases respectively, with 14 bases between them. This CDR3 is built from 16 residues. The CDR3 protein is CASSIRQGRGNQPQHF. In DNA, the CDR3 is TGTGCCAGTAGTATTCGTCAGGGGAGGGGCAATCAGCCCCAGCATTTT.

The V and J genes are TRBV18 and TRBJ2-7, with a tentative D call TRBD1 (6 bases). This CDR3 has 13 amino acids. The germline V gene encodes CDR1 KGHSH and CDR2 LQKENI. The V and J ends lost 5 bases and 7 bases respectively, with 15 bases between them. CDR3: CASSSRQELEQYF. CDR3 coding DNA: TGTGCCAGCTCATCCCGACAGGAGCTAGAGCAGTACTTC.

Points on this clone: The same CDR3 also results from other DNA sequences found in this sample. The chain uses TRBV6-5 and TRBJ2-1; unclear D gene. V gave up 4 bases and J gave up 6 bases, with 16 bases separating them. The CDR3 has 15 residues. CDR1 is MNHEY, CDR2 SVGAGI, per germline. The CDR3 region has the DNA TGTGCCAGCAGTTCCGTCTCCTCGGAAGGCAATGAGCAGTTCTTC. This gives the protein CASSSVSSEGNEQFF.

V gene TRBV7-6 combines with J gene TRBJ2-7; 8 nucleotides align to TRBD1. The J segment lost 4 bases and the V segment lost 1 base, leaving 6 bases of the junction unmatched. Germline loops: CDR1 SGHVS, CDR2 FNYEAQ. This CDR3 region has 15 residues. The CDR3 coding sequence is TGTGCCAGCAGCTTAGGGGCAGGGGGCGCGTACGAGCAGTACTTC. It is translated as CASSLGAGGAYEQYF.